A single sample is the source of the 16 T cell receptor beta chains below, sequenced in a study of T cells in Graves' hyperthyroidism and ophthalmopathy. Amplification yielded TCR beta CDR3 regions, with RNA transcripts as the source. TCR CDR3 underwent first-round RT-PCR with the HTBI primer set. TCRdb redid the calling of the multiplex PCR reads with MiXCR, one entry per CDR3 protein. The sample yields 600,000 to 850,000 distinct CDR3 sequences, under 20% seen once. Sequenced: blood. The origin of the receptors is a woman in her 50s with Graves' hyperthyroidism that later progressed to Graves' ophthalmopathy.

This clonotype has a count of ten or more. The CDR3 DNA follows: TGTGCCAGCAGCACATTAGCGGGGGGACGAGATACGCAGTATTTT. Translation: CASSTLAGGRDTQYF. The gene calls are TRBV7-2 and TRBJ2-3; 10 bases line up with TRBD2. This CDR3 is built from 15 residues. Germline CDR1 SGHTA, CDR2 FQGNSA. With 5 bases clipped from V and 5 bases from J, the junction kept 7 bases outside the gene matches. Complete variable domain (other parts from reference TRBV7-2 and TRBJ2-3): GAGVSQSPSNKVTEKGKDVELRCDPISGHTALYWYRQSLGQGLEFLIYFQGNSAPDKSGLPSDRFSAERTGGSVSTLTIQRTQQEDSAVYLCASSTLAGGRDTQYFGPGTRLTVL.

CDR3: CASSAGNTGELFF. CDR3 DNA sequence: TGTGCCAGTAGTGCAGGGAACACCGGGGAGCTGTTTTTT. This rearrangement joins TRBV19 to TRBJ2-2; D is unclear. Germline values: CDR1 LNHDA, CDR2 SQIVND (reference sequence). Trimming took off 5 bases at V and 1 base at J, with 5 bases between the two ends. The CDR3 runs 13 residues. Based on the CDR3 plus reference TRBV19 and TRBJ2-2, the full variable domain is DGGITQSPKYLFRKEGQNVTLSCEQNLNHDAMYWYRQDPGQGLRLIYYSQIVNDFQKGDIAEGYSVSREKKESFPLTVTSAQKNPTAFYLCASSAGNTGELFFGEGSRLTVL.

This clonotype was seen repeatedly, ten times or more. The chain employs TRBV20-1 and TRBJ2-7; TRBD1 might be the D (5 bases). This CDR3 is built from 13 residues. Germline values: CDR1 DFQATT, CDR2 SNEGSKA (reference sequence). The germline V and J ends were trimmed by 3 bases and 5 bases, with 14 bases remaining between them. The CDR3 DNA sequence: TGCAGTGCTAGTAACCCAGGGCCCCACGAGCAGTACTTC. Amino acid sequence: CSASNPGPHEQYF.

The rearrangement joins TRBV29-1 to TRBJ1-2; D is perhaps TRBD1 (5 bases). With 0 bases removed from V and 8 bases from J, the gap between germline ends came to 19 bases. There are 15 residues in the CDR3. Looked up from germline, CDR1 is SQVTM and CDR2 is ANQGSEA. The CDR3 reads CSVEEHEGWRNGYTF. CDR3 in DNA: TGCAGCGTTGAAGAGCACGAGGGGTGGAGAAACGGCTACACCTTC.

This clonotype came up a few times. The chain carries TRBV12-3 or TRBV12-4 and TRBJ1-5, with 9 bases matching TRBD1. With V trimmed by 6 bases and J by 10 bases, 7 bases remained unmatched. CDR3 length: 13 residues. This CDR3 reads CASSHGTGKPQHF. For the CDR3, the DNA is TGTGCCAGCAGCCACGGGACAGGGAAACCCCAGCATTTT.

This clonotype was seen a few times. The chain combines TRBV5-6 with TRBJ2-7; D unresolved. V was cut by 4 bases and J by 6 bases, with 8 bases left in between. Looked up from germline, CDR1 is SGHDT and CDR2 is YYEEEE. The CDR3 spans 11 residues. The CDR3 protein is CASSQSSEQYF. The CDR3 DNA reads TGTGCCAGCAGCCAATCCAGCGAGCAGTACTTC.

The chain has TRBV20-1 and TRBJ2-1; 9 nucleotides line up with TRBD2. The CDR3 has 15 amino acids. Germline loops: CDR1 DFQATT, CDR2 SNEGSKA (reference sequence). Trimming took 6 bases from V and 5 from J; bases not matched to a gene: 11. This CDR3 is CSAQSVAGAHNEQFF. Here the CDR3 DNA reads TGCAGTGCACAATCTGTAGCGGGGGCTCACAATGAGCAGTTCTTC.

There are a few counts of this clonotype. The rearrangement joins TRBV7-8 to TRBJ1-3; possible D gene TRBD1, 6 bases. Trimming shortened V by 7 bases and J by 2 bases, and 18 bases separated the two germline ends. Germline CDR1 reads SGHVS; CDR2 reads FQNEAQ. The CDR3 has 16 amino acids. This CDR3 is CASTLLVAGAGNTIYF. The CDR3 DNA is TGTGCCAGCACCCTCTTGGTTGCAGGGGCTGGAAACACCATATATTTT.

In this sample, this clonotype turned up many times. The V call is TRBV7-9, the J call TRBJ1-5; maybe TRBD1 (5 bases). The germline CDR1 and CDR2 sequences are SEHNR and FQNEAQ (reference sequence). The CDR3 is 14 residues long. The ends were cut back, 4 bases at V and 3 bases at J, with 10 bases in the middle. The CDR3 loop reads CASSYQGLNQPQHF. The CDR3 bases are TGTGCCAGCAGCTACCAGGGCCTCAATCAGCCCCAGCATTTT.

CDR3 in amino acids: CASTSGARYNSPLHF. The CDR3 bases are TGTGCCAGCACCTCGGGAGCTAGATATAATTCACCCCTCCACTTT. The chain has TRBV27 and TRBJ1-6, with no clear D. The CDR3 sequence is 15 residues long. Germline-derived CDR1 and CDR2 are MNHEY and SMNVEV (reference sequence). The V end was cut by 7 bases, the J end by 4 bases, with 14 bases between.

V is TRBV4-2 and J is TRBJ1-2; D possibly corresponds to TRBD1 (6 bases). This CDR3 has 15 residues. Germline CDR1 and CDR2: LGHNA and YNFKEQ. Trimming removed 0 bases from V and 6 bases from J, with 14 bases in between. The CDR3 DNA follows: TGTGCCAGCAGCCAAGAGGGCAGGGGTGGAGATGGCTACACCTTC. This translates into CASSQEGRGGDGYTF.

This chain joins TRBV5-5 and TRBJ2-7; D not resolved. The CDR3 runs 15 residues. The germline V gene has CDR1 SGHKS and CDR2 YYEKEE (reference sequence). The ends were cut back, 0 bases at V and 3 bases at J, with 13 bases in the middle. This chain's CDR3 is CASSLGLDGVYEQYF. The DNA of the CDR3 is TGTGCCAGCAGCTTGGGCCTGGATGGTGTCTACGAGCAGTACTTC.

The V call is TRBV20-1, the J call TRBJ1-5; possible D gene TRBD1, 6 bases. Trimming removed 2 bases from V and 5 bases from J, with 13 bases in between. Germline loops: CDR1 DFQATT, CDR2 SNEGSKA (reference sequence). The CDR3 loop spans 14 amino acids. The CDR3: CSARPGQSDQPQHF. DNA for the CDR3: TGCAGTGCTAGACCAGGACAGTCGGATCAGCCCCAGCATTTT.

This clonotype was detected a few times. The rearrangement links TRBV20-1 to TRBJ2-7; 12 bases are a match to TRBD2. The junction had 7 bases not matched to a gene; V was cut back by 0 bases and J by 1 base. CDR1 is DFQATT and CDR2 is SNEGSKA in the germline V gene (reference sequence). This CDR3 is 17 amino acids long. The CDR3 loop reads CSARDRRLAGDSYEQYF. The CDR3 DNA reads TGCAGTGCTAGAGACCGCCGACTAGCGGGGGATTCCTACGAGCAGTACTTC.

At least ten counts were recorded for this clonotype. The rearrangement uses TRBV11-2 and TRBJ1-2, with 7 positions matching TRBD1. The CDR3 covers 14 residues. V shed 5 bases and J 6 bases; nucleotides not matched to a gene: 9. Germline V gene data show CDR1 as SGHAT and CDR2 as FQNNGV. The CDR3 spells CASSSTGVDHGYTF. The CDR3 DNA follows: TGTGCCAGCAGCAGTACAGGGGTAGATCATGGCTACACCTTC.

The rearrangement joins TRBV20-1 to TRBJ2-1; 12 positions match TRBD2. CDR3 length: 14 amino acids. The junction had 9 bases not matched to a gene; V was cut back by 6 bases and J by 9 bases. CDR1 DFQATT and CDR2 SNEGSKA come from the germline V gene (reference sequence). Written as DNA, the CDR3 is TGCAGTGCGGAAGTGACTAGCGGGGGAGCTGAGCAGTTCTTC. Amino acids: CSAEVTSGGAEQFF.